The 25 T cell receptor beta chains in this list originate from one sample, sequenced in a study of cytomegalovirus exposure and HLA in healthy donors (dated by TCRdb to between 2016 and 2019). The library came from the immunoSEQ multiplex PCR assay. A mixture of 60 forward primers for TCR Vbeta segments and 13 reverse primers for TCR Jbeta segments was used in the multiplex PCR. TCRdb holds this immuneACCESS table with in-frame rearrangements only. Some clones are missing; in checked studies, unresolved V genes explain under half, and the rest has no known cause. The sample has 100,000 or so clones on record, approximately 82% of them singletons. The leading ten clones occupy around 2.6% of the sample. Sequencing was performed on PBMCs. These receptors were taken from a middle-aged man in good health and CMV-seronegative.

The rearrangement links TRBV5-1 to TRBJ1-2, with 7 bases identical to TRBD1. The trim removed 3 bases at V and 2 bases at J, leaving 4 bases unmatched. Looked up from germline, CDR1 is SGHRS and CDR2 is YFSETQ. The CDR3 is 14 amino acids. The CDR3 coding sequence is TGCGCCAGCAGCTCGCAGACAGGGAACTATGGCTACACCTTC. This encodes CASSSQTGNYGYTF.

The gene calls are TRBV5-1 and TRBJ2-1; 7 bases are shared with TRBD1. The CDR3 loop spans 16 amino acids. The V and J ends lost 1 base and 8 bases, in that order; junction bases with no gene match: 12. In germline, CDR1 is SGHRS, CDR2 YFSETQ. The CDR3 loop is CASSLQPGQQGHEQFF. DNA of the CDR3: TGCGCCAGCAGCTTGCAACCGGGACAGCAAGGCCATGAGCAGTTCTTC.

This clone appeared a single time. This chain connects TRBV4-3 to TRBJ2-7, with 9 bases aligning to TRBD1. CDR1 is LGHNA, CDR2 YSLEER, per germline. CDR3 length: 18 residues. Losses at the gene ends were 1 base for V and 0 bases for J; bases not matched to a gene: 10. The CDR3 DNA is TGCGCCAGCAGCCAAGGGTTGTGGACAGGGGACAACTCCTACGAGCAGTACTTC. Its translation: CASSQGLWTGDNSYEQYF.

The V call is TRBV4-2, the J call TRBJ2-2; D is unclear. Trimming removed 0 bases from V and 6 bases from J, with 5 bases in between. The CDR3 is made up of 13 amino acids. Germline V gene data show CDR1 as LGHNA and CDR2 as YNFKEQ. The chain's CDR3 is CASSQDTAGELFF. As DNA, the CDR3 is TGTGCCAGCAGCCAAGATACGGCCGGGGAGCTGTTTTTT.

The CDR3 DNA reads TGTGCCAGCAGCCCGGGACAGGGAGTATACGAGCAGTACTTC. Amino acid sequence: CASSPGQGVYEQYF. The chain joins TRBV5-6 to TRBJ2-7; 9 bases align to TRBD1. With 4 bases clipped from V and 4 bases from J, the junction kept 6 bases outside the gene matches. The germline CDR1 and CDR2 sequences are SGHDT and YYEEEE. The CDR3 consists of 14 residues.

This CDR3 is CASSILDKPHGYTF. The CDR3 DNA follows: TGTGCCAGTAGTATATTGGACAAGCCCCATGGCTACACCTTC. The chain uses TRBV19 and TRBJ1-2; possibly TRBD1 for D (5 bases). The CDR3 has 14 amino acids. The germline gives CDR1 LNHDA, CDR2 SQIVND (reference sequence). The V gene lost 2 bases and the J gene lost 6 bases, with 13 bases spanning the gap.

This clone was seen just once. The V and J genes are TRBV10-3 and TRBJ1-1; 7 bases align to TRBD1. The germline CDR1 and CDR2 sequences are ENHRY and SYGVKD. J was trimmed by 7 bases and V by 6 bases; bases with no gene match: 11. The CDR3 has 14 residues. This CDR3 is CAIRPDREAYEAFF. The CDR3 DNA sequence: TGTGCCATCAGGCCCGACAGGGAGGCGTATGAAGCTTTCTTT.

The chain combines TRBV5-6 with TRBJ2-5; 9 bases are a match to TRBD2. Germline V lookup: CDR1 SGHDT, CDR2 YYEEEE. The CDR3 totals 14 residues. With V trimmed by 6 bases and J by 5 bases, 8 bases remained unmatched. This CDR3 is CASILGAGGETQYF. The DNA of the CDR3 is TGTGCCAGCATACTGGGGGCGGGGGGGGAGACCCAGTACTTC. Looking up the rest from reference TRBV5-6 and TRBJ2-5 gives the full variable domain: DAGVTQSPTHLIKTRGQQVTLRCSPKSGHDTVSWYQQALGQGPQFIFQYYEEEERQRGNFPDRFSGHQFPNYSSELNVNALLLGDSALYLCASILGAGGETQYFGPGTRLLVL.

The chain joins TRBV5-3 to TRBJ1-2; D unclear. TRBV5-3 falls under the ORF class, with uncertain function. Trimming left V 2 bases short and J 2 bases short, with 10 bases between. The CDR3 contains 14 residues. The CDR3 reads CARSFLPGNYGYTF. CDR3 in DNA: TGTGCCAGAAGCTTCCTGCCGGGGAACTATGGCTACACCTTC.

V gene TRBV14 combines with J gene TRBJ2-7, with D hard to call. This CDR3 has 14 residues. Germline V gene lookup returns CDR1 SGHDN and CDR2 FVKESK. V was shortened by 2 bases and J by 0 bases, with 8 bases between the two germline ends. The CDR3 nucleotides are TGTGCCAGCAGCCAACTCTCGAGCTCCTACGAGCAGTACTTC. Protein: CASSQLSSSYEQYF. Full variable domain (outside the CDR3, taken from reference TRBV14 and TRBJ2-7): EAGVTQFPSHSVIEKGQTVTLRCDPISGHDNLYWYRRVMGKEIKFLLHFVKESKQDESGMPNNRFLAERTGGTYSTLKVQPAELEDSGVYFCASSQLSSSYEQYFGPGTRLTVT.

This rearrangement joins TRBV7-9 to TRBJ2-5; a weak D match, TRBD2 (6 bases). V lost 5 bases, J lost 2 bases, and 18 bases lay in between. Germline-derived CDR1 and CDR2 are SEHNR and FQNEAQ (reference sequence). The CDR3 totals 16 residues. The CDR3 spells CASSGTEAGGQETQYF. CDR3 coding DNA: TGTGCCAGCAGCGGAACGGAAGCGGGTGGACAAGAGACCCAGTACTTC.

This chain connects TRBV7-2 to TRBJ2-7; 7 bases fit TRBD2. CDR3 size: 15 residues. Per germline, CDR1 SGHTA and CDR2 FQGNSA. V shed 1 base, J shed 5 bases, and the junction held 8 bases outside the gene matches. The DNA for the CDR3 is TGTGCCAGCAGCTTAGGGGGCGGGGGTGGCAACGAGCAGTACTTC. Amino acid sequence: CASSLGGGGGNEQYF.

Only a few counts were recorded for this clone. This chain uses TRBV2 with TRBJ1-1; 11 positions agree with TRBD1. The CDR3 loop spans 14 amino acids. With 6 bases clipped from V and 4 bases from J, the junction kept 4 bases outside the gene matches. Germline CDR1 reads SNHLY; CDR2 reads FYNNEI. DNA for the CDR3: TGTGCCAGCAGCCGGGGACAGGGGGGCACTGAAGCTTTCTTT. Its protein is CASSRGQGGTEAFF.

The V gene is TRBV5-4, the J gene TRBJ2-7; D gene ambiguous. The CDR3 spans 14 residues. V was cut by 4 bases and J by 0 bases, with 11 bases left in between. The germline CDR1 and CDR2 sequences are SGHNT and YYREEE (reference sequence). The CDR3 here is CASSPIQSSYEQYF. The CDR3 region has the DNA TGTGCCAGCAGCCCCATACAGAGCTCCTACGAGCAGTACTTC.

V gene TRBV11-2 combines with J gene TRBJ2-2; D perhaps matches TRBD1 (6 bases). The ends were cut back, 3 bases at V and 3 bases at J, with 11 bases in the middle. This CDR3 spans 15 amino acids. Looked up from germline, CDR1 is SGHAT and CDR2 is FQNNGV. This CDR3 is CASSFYQGHTGELFF. The CDR3 DNA reads TGTGCCAGCAGCTTCTACCAGGGGCACACCGGGGAGCTGTTTTTT.

V is TRBV6-1 and J is TRBJ2-7, with 9 bases fitting TRBD2. Losses at the gene ends were 8 bases for V and 3 bases for J; bases not matched to a gene: 8. The CDR3 totals 14 residues. The germline CDR1 and CDR2 sequences are MNHNS and SASEGT. As DNA, the CDR3 is TGTGCCAGCGGGGGGCGGGGGGGTAGCTACGAGCAGTACTTC. Translation gives CASGGRGGSYEQYF.

V usage is TRBV30 and J usage is TRBJ2-1; possible D gene TRBD2, 6 bases. V dropped 2 bases and J dropped 7 bases, with 12 bases sitting between them. Germline loops: CDR1 GTSNPN, CDR2 SVGIG (reference sequence). This CDR3 comprises 13 residues. The CDR3 reads CAWSSTRENEQFF. CDR3 DNA: TGTGCCTGGAGTTCGACTAGGGAAAATGAGCAGTTCTTC.

This chain uses TRBV4-3 with TRBJ2-2; D is undetermined. The ends were cut back, 5 bases at V and 7 bases at J, with 17 bases in the middle. CDR3 size: 15 residues. CDR1 is LGHNA and CDR2 is YSLEER in the germline V gene. CDR3: CASSYDASAGGELFF. CDR3 coding DNA: TGCGCCAGCAGCTACGACGCCTCGGCAGGCGGGGAGCTGTTTTTT.

This sequence joins TRBV7-9 and TRBJ2-3, with 8 bases identical to TRBD1. Per the germline V gene, CDR1 is SEHNR and CDR2 is FQNEAQ (reference sequence). The CDR3 consists of 14 residues. V was pared by 5 bases and J by 0 bases, with 1 base of the junction left unmatched. CDR3 residues: CASSRTGSTDTQYF. As DNA, the CDR3 is TGTGCCAGCAGCCGGACAGGGAGCACAGATACGCAGTATTTT.

The chain couples TRBV9 to TRBJ1-3; no reliable D call. The CDR3 spans 14 residues. The germline V gene encodes CDR1 SGDLS and CDR2 YYNGEE. Trimming stripped 0 bases from V and 3 bases from J, with 7 bases between. DNA of the CDR3: TGTGCCAGCAGCGTAGACGGTGGTGGAAACACCATATATTTT. Protein sequence: CASSVDGGGNTIYF.

The rearrangement uses TRBV5-1 and TRBJ2-5; perhaps TRBD1 as D (6 bases). V was clipped by 6 bases and J by 0 bases, with 15 bases between them. The CDR3 extends over 15 amino acids. Germline loops: CDR1 SGHRS, CDR2 YFSETQ. CDR3: CASTPLRDNQETQYF. CDR3 nucleotide sequence: TGCGCCAGCACCCCGCTCCGGGACAACCAAGAGACCCAGTACTTC.

The rearrangement uses TRBV11-2 and TRBJ1-1, with 9 nucleotides matching TRBD1. Germline V CDR1 and CDR2: SGHAT, FQNNGV. Unmatched junction bases numbered 11, after V lost 5 bases and J lost 10 bases. This CDR3 has 14 amino acids. CDR3 in DNA: TGTGCCAGCAGCATCGGACAGGGGTTTATCCGAGCTTTCTTT. This gives the protein CASSIGQGFIRAFF.

The chain links TRBV5-6 to TRBJ1-2; 12 nucleotides match TRBD1. The germline V gene encodes CDR1 SGHDT and CDR2 YYEEEE. V shed 0 bases and J 4 bases; nucleotides not matched to a gene: 7. The CDR3 totals 17 residues. This chain's CDR3 is CASSLELGTGGSYGYTF. DNA of the CDR3: TGTGCCAGCAGCTTGGAACTCGGGACAGGGGGCTCCTATGGCTACACCTTC.

The chain carries TRBV5-1 and TRBJ1-3; D is perhaps TRBD1 (6 bases). The germline gives CDR1 SGHRS, CDR2 YFSETQ. The CDR3 is made up of 15 amino acids. Between the trimmed V and J ends, which lost 1 base and 2 bases, there was a span of 10 bases. The DNA of the CDR3 is TGCGCCAGCAGCTTGAACAGGGAACCTGGAAACACCATATATTTT. Protein product: CASSLNREPGNTIYF.

The chain uses TRBV4-2 and TRBJ2-7, with D perhaps TRBD1 (5 bases). CDR3 length: 15 residues. Trimming removed 0 bases at V and 2 bases at J, with 11 bases between. Germline CDR1 reads LGHNA; CDR2 reads YNFKEQ. The chain's CDR3 is CASSQERGQTYEQYF. CDR3 nucleotide sequence: TGTGCCAGCAGCCAAGAACGAGGACAAACCTACGAGCAGTACTTC.